This T cell receptor beta chain was sequenced during a study of chemoradiotherapy in HPV16-positive cancers. Turning to the study itself: Candidate HPV-specific T-cell clones and common TCR motifs came from functional assays in two HPV16-positive patients. Study-level points and caveats: For HPV16-positive patients, expanding HPV-responsive T cells associated with longer recurrence-free survival. Non-HPV-specific T cells did not expand in tumors during treatment, whereas candidate HPV-specific clones and E7-related motifs did.

This CDR3 is built from 13 residues. V shed 8 bases and J shed 9 bases, with 22 bases lying between them. Germline V gene data show CDR1 as GTSNPN and CDR2 as SVGIG (reference sequence). This clone was observed once. The antigen is unknown. This table comes from immunoSEQ multiplex PCR, and its TCRdb copy is limited to in-frame clones, with some not included. This sample carries some 21,000 clones, around 88% of them seen once, and the ten largest clones take 3.5% to 5%. The chain employs TRBV30 and TRBJ1-2; D perhaps matches TRBD1 (5 bases). The material sequenced was blood, taken from a patient who underwent chemoradiotherapy. The TCR originated in a human donor with HPV-associated anogenital cancer. The DNA of the CDR3 is TGTGCCGTCCGGGACGGTGGTCAAGGAAGCTACACCTTC. Translated: CAVRDGGQGSYTF.